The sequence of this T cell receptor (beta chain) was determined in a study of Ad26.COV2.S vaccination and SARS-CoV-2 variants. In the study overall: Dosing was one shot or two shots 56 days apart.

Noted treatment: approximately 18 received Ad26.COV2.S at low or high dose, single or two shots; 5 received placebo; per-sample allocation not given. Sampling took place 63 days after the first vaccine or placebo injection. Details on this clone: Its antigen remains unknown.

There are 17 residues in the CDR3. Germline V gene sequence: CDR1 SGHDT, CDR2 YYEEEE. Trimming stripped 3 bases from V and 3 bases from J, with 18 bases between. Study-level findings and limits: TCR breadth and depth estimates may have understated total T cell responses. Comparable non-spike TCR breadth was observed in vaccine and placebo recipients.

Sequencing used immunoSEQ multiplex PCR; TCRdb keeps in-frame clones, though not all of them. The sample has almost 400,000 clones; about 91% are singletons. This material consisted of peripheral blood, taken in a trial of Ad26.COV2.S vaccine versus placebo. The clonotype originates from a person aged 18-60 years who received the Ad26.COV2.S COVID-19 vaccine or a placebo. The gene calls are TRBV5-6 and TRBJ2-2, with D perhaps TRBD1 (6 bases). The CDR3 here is CASSSSILKGDTGELFF. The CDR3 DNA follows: TGTGCCAGCAGCTCCTCGATCTTAAAGGGGGACACCGGGGAGCTGTTTTTT.